The source of this T cell receptor (beta chain) is a study of cytomegalovirus exposure and HLA in healthy donors. With 60 Vbeta and 13 Jbeta primers, the PCR was carried out. Repertoires were generated with immunoSEQ multiplex PCR, while TCRdb's copy carries only in-frame clones and drops some. The data contain 150,000 or so clones, more than 70% of them seen just once; the ten biggest clones take up 3.3%. The trim removed 5 bases at V and 2 bases at J, leaving 11 bases unmatched. The length of the CDR3 is 17 residues. CDR1 LNHDA and CDR2 SQIVND come from the germline V gene (reference sequence). This clone was recorded once.

This sequence originates from a man between 40 and 49 years old in good health and CMV-seronegative. The chain links TRBV19 to TRBJ1-4; 7 positions agree with TRBD1. What was sequenced was PBMCs. For the CDR3, the DNA is TGTGCCAGTAGTGCCGGGACAGTTTTTTCGACTAATGAAAAACTGTTTTTT. It specifies CASSAGTVFSTNEKLFF.